This T cell receptor (beta chain) was observed in a study of blood T cell repertoires in COVID-19. The CDR3 extends over 13 amino acids. J gave up 7 bases and V 3 bases, and 1 base lay outside the gene matches. Only one count was recorded for this clone. Sequencing was performed with immunoSEQ multiplex PCR; in TCRdb, only in-frame clones are kept and a portion is missing. The profile covers under 350,000 clones, with about 90% appearing a single time and approximately 1.8% taken by the ten largest. The chain links TRBV12-3 or TRBV12-4 to TRBJ2-2; 8 bases are a match to TRBD2. The clonotype originates from a woman aged 25 to 39 with COVID-19, enrolled during active disease. The sample was peripheral blood. CDR3 region: CASSLRGVGELFF. CDR3 DNA: TGTGCCAGCAGTTTGCGGGGGGTCGGGGAGCTGTTTTTT.